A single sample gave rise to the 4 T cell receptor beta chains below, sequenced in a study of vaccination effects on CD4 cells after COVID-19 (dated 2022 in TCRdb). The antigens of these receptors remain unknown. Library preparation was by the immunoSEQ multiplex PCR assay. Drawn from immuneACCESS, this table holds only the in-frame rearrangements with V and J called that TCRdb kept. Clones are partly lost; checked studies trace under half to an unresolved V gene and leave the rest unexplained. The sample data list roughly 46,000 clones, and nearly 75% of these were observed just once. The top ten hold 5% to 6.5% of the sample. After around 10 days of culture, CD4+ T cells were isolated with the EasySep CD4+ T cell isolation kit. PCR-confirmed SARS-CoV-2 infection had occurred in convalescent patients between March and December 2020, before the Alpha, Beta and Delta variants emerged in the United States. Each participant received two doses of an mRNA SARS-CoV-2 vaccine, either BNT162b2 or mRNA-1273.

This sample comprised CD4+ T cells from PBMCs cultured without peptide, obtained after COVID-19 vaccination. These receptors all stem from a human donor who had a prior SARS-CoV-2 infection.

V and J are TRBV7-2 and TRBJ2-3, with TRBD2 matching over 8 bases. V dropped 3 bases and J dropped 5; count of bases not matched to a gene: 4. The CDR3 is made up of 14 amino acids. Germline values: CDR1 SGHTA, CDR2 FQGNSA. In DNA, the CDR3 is TGTGCCAGCAGCTTTAGCGGGATGGGAGATACGCAGTATTTT. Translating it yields CASSFSGMGDTQYF.

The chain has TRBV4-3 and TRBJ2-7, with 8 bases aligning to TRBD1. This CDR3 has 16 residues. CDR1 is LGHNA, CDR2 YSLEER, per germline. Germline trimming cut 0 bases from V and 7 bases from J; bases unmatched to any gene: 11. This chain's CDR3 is CASSQDGPKTGGEQYF. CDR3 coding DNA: TGCGCCAGCAGCCAAGATGGCCCGAAAACAGGGGGTGAGCAGTACTTC.

This chain's CDR3 is CASSEGGLAGGYEQYF. As DNA, the CDR3 is TGTGCCAGCAGTGAAGGTGGACTAGCGGGAGGGTACGAGCAGTACTTC. This sequence joins TRBV2 and TRBJ2-7, with 15 bases that match TRBD2. Germline V gives CDR1 SNHLY, CDR2 FYNNEI. The CDR3 runs to 16 residues. V trimming: 1 base; J trimming: 4 bases; junction bases outside the gene matches: 2. The full variable domain, rest sourced from reference TRBV2 and TRBJ2-7, is EPEVTQTPSHQVTQMGQEVILRCVPISNHLYFYWYRQILGQKVEFLVSFYNNEISEKSEIFDDQFSVERPDGSNFTLKIRSTKLEDSAMYFCASSEGGLAGGYEQYFGPGTRLTVT.

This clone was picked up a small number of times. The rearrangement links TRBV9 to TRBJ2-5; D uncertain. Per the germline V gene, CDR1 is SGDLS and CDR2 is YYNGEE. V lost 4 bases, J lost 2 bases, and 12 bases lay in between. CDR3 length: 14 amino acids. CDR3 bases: TGTGCCAGCAGCCCCGGCTCGGCGCAAGAGACCCAGTACTTC. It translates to CASSPGSAQETQYF.